The text below deals with one T cell receptor (beta chain). Trimming cost V 9 bases and J 9 bases, with 12 bases left between them. Germline V CDR1 and CDR2: SGHDN, FVKESK. This CDR3 spans 11 amino acids. Authors' analysis steps: Quantification of nucleated cells was approximated via reference gene primer amplification. TCRdb keeps only in-frame clones here, not all; method: immunoSEQ multiplex PCR. D and trimming come from the DNA, and the V and J calls and clone size come from that table. The table lists about 210,000 clones, about 90% of them singletons. This entry is derived from a study of blood T cell repertoires in COVID-19. Across the study: Whether acute or convalescent, the COVID-19 samples came from the United States, Italy and Spain. PBMCs, B-cell-depleted T cells, or T cells provided the cDNA or gDNA that made up the material.

The origin of this receptor is a man aged 30-40 years with acute or convalescent COVID-19. Sequenced: peripheral blood. The rearrangement uses TRBV14 and TRBJ2-1, with D possibly TRBD2 on 5 matching bases. CDR3 sequence reads: CARTRDGEQFF. CDR3 coding DNA: TGTGCCAGGACACGGGATGGTGAGCAGTTCTTC. Based on the CDR3 plus reference TRBV14 and TRBJ2-1, the full variable domain is EAGVTQFPSHSVIEKGQTVTLRCDPISGHDNLYWYRRVMGKEIKFLLHFVKESKQDESGMPNNRFLAERTGGTYSTLKVQPAELEDSGVYFCARTRDGEQFFGPGTRLTVL.